Included here is one T cell receptor (beta chain) sequence, with context. This record belongs to a study of blood T cell repertoires in COVID-19. Sequenced by immunoSEQ multiplex PCR; TCRdb stores in-frame clones only, minus some. The sample has about 300,000 clones; approximately 88% are singletons. Trimming at V came to 6 bases and at J to 5 bases, leaving 3 bases not matched to a gene. This CDR3 comprises 13 residues. The germline gives CDR1 MNHEY, CDR2 SMNVEV (reference sequence). This sequence was found in a woman aged 30 to 39 with COVID-19, enrolled during active disease. Sequencing was done on a sample of peripheral blood. The chain links TRBV27 to TRBJ2-5; TRBD1 aligns across 10 bases. CDR3 DNA sequence: TGTGCCAGCAGAAGACAGGGGGCGGAGACCCAGTACTTC. Translating gives CASRRQGAETQYF.